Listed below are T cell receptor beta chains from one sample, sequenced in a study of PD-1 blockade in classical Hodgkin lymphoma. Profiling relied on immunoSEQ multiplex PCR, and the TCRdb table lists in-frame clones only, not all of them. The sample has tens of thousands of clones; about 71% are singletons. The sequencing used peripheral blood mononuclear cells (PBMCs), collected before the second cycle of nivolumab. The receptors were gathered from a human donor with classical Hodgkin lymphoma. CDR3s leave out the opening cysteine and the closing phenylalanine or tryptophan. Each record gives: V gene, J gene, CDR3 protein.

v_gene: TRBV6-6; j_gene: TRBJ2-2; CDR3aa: ASTQLSYTGELF
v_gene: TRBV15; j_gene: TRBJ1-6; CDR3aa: ATSREAGGNSPLH
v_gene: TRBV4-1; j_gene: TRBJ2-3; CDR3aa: ASSPDPGLTGTDTQY
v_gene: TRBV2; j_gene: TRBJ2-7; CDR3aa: ASSLDRPGVSYEQY
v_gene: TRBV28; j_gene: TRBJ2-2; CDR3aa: ASSAPGTGATTGELF
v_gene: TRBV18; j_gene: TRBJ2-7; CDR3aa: ASSRTRTASYEQY
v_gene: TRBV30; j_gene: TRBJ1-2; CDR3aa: AWSVVLSRDGYT
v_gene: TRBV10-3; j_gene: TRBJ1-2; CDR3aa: AISEDNTGYT
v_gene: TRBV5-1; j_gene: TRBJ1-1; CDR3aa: ASARGPNTEAF
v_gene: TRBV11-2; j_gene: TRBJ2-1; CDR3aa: ASSSRVAGGNEQF
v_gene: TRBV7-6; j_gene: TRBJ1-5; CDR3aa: ASSLGIDSNQPQH
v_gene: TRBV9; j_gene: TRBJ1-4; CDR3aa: ASSGVQETATNEKLF
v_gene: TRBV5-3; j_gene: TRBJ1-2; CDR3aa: ASRQPGRGGGYT
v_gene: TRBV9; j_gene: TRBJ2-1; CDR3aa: ASSVGLAGAWQF
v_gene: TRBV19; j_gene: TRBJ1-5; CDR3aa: ASSVGGAQPQH
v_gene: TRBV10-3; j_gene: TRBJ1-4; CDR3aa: AISEGSLNEKLF
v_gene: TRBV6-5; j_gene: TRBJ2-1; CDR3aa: ASSPRENEQF
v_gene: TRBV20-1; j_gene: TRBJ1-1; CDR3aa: SPKGTEAF
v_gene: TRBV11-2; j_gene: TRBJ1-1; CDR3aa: ASSFGPGQGSANTEAF
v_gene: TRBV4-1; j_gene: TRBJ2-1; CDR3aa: ASSHPRDPPYNEQF
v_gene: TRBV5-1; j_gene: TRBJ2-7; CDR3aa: ASSLGGYEQY
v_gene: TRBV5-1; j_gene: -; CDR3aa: ASSLDRSYEQY
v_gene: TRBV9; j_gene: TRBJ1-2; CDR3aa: ASSVHPGTGGDYGYT
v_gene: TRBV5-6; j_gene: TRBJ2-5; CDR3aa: ASSLGTGTLFQY
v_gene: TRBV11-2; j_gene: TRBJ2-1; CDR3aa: ASSTRLGGEQF
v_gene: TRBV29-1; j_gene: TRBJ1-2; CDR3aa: SVALRQGNYGYT
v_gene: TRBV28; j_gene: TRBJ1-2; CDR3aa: ASSLQGDYGYT
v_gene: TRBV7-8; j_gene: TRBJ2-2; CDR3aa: ASSYRDRLIGELF
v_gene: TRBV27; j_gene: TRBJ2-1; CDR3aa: ASSLLRSYNEQF
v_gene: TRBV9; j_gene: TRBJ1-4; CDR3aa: ASSVDYGWGEKLF
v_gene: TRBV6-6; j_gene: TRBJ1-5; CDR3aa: ASSGTGQFGQPQH
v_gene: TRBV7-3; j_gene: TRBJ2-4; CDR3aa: ASRSSGGVTKNIQY
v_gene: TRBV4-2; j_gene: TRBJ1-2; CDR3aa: ASSQEKTENYGYT
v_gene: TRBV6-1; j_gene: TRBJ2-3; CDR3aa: ASSGGNTQY
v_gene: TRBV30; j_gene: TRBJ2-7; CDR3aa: AWRFRWSGQGASEQY
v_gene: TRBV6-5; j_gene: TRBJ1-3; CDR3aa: ASHVSGSTIY
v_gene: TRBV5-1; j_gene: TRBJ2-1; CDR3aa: ASSSQGYNEQF
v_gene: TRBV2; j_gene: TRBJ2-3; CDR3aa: ASSEEGERGDTDTQY
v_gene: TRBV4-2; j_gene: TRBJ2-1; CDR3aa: ASSQMGLAGNSYNEQF
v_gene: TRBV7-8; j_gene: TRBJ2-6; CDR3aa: ASSVSSGANVLT
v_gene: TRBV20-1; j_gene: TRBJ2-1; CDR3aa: SAGDRGF
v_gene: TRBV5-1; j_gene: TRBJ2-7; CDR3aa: ASKGAVSSYEQY
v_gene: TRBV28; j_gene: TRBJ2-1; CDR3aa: ASSRSYNEQF
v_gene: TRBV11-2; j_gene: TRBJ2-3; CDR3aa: ASSSEERADTQY
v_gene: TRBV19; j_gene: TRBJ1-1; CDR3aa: ASRIRDGNPNTEAF
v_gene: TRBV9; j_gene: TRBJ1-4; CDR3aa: ASSVDPDEKLF
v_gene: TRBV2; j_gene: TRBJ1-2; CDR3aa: ASSEQGNYGYT
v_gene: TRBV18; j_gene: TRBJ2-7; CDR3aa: ASSPGGQTYEQY
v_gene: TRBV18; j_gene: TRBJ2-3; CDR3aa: ASSGPERGGTDTQY
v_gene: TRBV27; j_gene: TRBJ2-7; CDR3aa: ASSLVGFGEQY
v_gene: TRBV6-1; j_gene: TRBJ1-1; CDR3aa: ASSPLGGKNTEAF
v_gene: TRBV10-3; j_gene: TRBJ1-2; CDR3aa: AIRKQGINGYT
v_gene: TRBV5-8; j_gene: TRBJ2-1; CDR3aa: ASIGGRSSYNEQF
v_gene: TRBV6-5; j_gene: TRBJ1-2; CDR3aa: ASSYDGLRGYT
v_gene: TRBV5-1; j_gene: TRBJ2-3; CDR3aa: ASSLGSTAITDTQY
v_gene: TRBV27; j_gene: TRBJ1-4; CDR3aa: ASSLSPGFNEKLF
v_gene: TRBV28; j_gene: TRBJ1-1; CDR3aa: ASTSRGGARGTEAF